The 23 T cell receptor beta chains in this list originate from one sample, sequenced in a study of human T cells and chemical hapten exposure. TCRdb passed the RACE reads through MiXCR, listing each CDR3 protein once. In the table there are 190,000 or so distinct CDR3 sequences, 30% of which are singletons. Noted time point: pre-sensitization, week 0. Regarding treatment: therapeutic diphenylcyclopropenone sensitization with weekly scalp DPC. The sequenced sample was whole blood, obtained in connection with sensitization to the hapten diphenylcyclopropenone (DPC). These receptors originate from a woman aged 25 to 39 with alopecia areata. Some clones in this sample may be carry-over from other donors' samples.

This clonotype was found a few times. The V gene is TRBV29-1, the J gene TRBJ1-5; the D gene is possibly TRBD1 (5 bases). CDR3 length equals 13 residues. The ends were cut back, 4 bases at V and 4 bases at J, with 11 bases in the middle. CDR1 and CDR2 from the germline V gene are SQVTM and ANQGSEA. The CDR3 protein is CSVAPQGNQPQHF. The CDR3 DNA is TGCAGCGTTGCACCCCAGGGAAATCAGCCCCAGCATTTT.

This clonotype has more than one count but fewer than ten. The V gene is TRBV11-2, the J gene TRBJ2-7; D is ambiguous. In germline, CDR1 is SGHAT, CDR2 FQNNGV. The CDR3 covers 15 residues. V was clipped by 5 bases and J by 3 bases, with 17 bases between them. CDR3 DNA: TGTGCCAGCAGCCCGACGCCTGGCAGCTACTACGAGCAGTACTTC. It encodes CASSPTPGSYYEQYF.

V gene TRBV20-1 combines with J gene TRBJ1-5, with 9 bases aligning to TRBD1. Germline CDR1 and CDR2: DFQATT and SNEGSKA (reference sequence). With 7 bases clipped from V and 3 bases from J, the junction kept 10 bases outside the gene matches. CDR3 length equals 15 residues. CDR3 protein: CSGRDRDRYNQPQHF. The CDR3 DNA follows: TGCAGTGGCCGGGACAGGGATAGGTACAATCAGCCCCAGCATTTT.

A note on this clonotype: The junction departs from the called germline gene at one end, perhaps through a read error. The rearrangement joins TRBV7-9 to TRBJ2-1; TRBD2 agrees at 7 bases. CDR3 length: 12 amino acids. Germline assignment: CDR1 SEHNR and CDR2 FQNEAQ (reference sequence). CDR3 region: CASSLAELAVGF. CDR3 nucleotides: TGTGCCAGCAGCTTAGCGGAGCTAGCGGTCGGGTTC. Combining the CDR3 with reference TRBV7-9 and TRBJ2-1 gives the whole variable domain DTGVSQNPRHKITKRGQNVTFRCDPISEHNRLYWYRQTLGQGPEFLTYFQNEAQLEKSRLLSDRFSAERPKGSFSTLEIQRTEQGDSAMYLCASSLAELAVGFGPGTRLTVL.

This clonotype has ten or more counts. This chain connects TRBV7-9 to TRBJ1-1; D is unresolved. The CDR3 length is 12 residues. In germline, CDR1 is SEHNR, CDR2 FQNEAQ (reference sequence). V was shortened by 9 bases and J by 5 bases, with 13 bases between the two germline ends. The CDR3 loop reads CASREGWTEAFF. CDR3 coding DNA: TGTGCCAGTCGGGAGGGTTGGACTGAAGCTTTCTTT.

This clonotype was counted only a few times. The CDR3 bases are TGCAGTGCTAGTGGACAGCTTAACTATGGCTACACCTTC. It specifies CSASGQLNYGYTF. The chain links TRBV20-1 to TRBJ1-2, with D possibly being TRBD1 (6 bases). V lost 3 bases, J lost 1 base, and 9 bases lay in between. The germline CDR1 and CDR2 sequences are DFQATT and SNEGSKA (reference sequence). This CDR3 spans 13 amino acids.

The rearrangement joins TRBV10-3 to TRBJ2-1; D ambiguous. Per germline, CDR1 ENHRY and CDR2 SYGVKD. This CDR3 has 12 amino acids. V lost 1 base to trimming and J lost 7 bases, with 5 bases between them. CDR3 DNA: TGTGCCATCAGTGAGTACGTGAATGAGCAGTTCTTC. Protein sequence: CAISEYVNEQFF.

The CDR3 DNA reads TGTGCCAGCAGCTCAGTCGACACCTCAACTAATGAAAAACTGTTTTTT. Its translation: CASSSVDTSTNEKLFF. The rearrangement links TRBV5-6 to TRBJ1-4; D uncertain. Germline V gene data show CDR1 as SGHDT and CDR2 as YYEEEE. V was pared by 3 bases and J by 0 bases, with 12 bases between. This CDR3 spans 16 amino acids.

This clonotype was found many times. V is TRBV18 and J is TRBJ2-1; 8 nucleotides match TRBD1. CDR3 length equals 14 residues. J was trimmed by 0 bases and V by 8 bases; bases with no gene match: 3. The germline CDR1 and CDR2 sequences are KGHSH and LQKENI. The CDR3 DNA follows: TGTGCCAGCACGGGACAGGACTCCTACAATGAGCAGTTCTTC. Translated, it gives CASTGQDSYNEQFF. The full variable domain, in which reference TRBV18 and TRBJ2-1 provide the parts outside the CDR3, is NAGVMQNPRHLVRRRGQEARLRCSPMKGHSHVYWYRQLPEEGLKFMVYLQKENIIDESGMPKERFSAEFPKEGPSILRIQQVVRGDSAAYFCASTGQDSYNEQFFGPGTRLTVL.

This chain joins TRBV6-5 and TRBJ1-3; no clear D. Per germline, CDR1 MNHEY and CDR2 SVGAGI. The CDR3 runs to 16 residues. Trimming pared 0 bases from V and 2 bases from J, leaving 11 bases between. The CDR3 loop reads CASSYSISGAGNTIYF. The CDR3 DNA follows: TGTGCCAGCAGTTACTCGATTTCAGGTGCTGGAAACACCATATATTTT.

This clonotype was counted only a few times. The chain recombines TRBV28 with TRBJ2-5, with TRBD1 as a possible D gene (5 bases). CDR1 is MDHEN, CDR2 SYDVKM, per germline. Trimming pared 7 bases from V and 6 bases from J, leaving 21 bases between. The CDR3 length is 15 residues. This CDR3 reads CASTTLTELRQTQYF. The CDR3 coding sequence is TGTGCCAGCACCACCCTGACAGAGCTCCGCCAGACCCAGTACTTC. Full variable domain (remainder filled in from reference TRBV28 and TRBJ2-5): DVKVTQSSRYLVKRTGEKVFLECVQDMDHENMFWYRQDPGLGLRLIYFSYDVKMKEKGDIPEGYSVSREKKERFSLILESASTNQTSMYLCASTTLTELRQTQYFGPGTRLLVL.

This clonotype was seen a handful of times. The chain uses TRBV2 and TRBJ1-1; D uncertain. The CDR3 is 14 amino acids. V dropped 6 bases and J dropped 0 bases, with 11 bases sitting between them. Germline V gene sequence: CDR1 SNHLY, CDR2 FYNNEI. As DNA, the CDR3 is TGTGCCAGCAGCGATGGACGGCTGAACACTGAAGCTTTCTTT. Its translation: CASSDGRLNTEAFF.

The chain carries TRBV10-3 and TRBJ2-3; the D is unclear. The CDR3 has 14 residues. V shed 10 bases and J shed 4 bases, with 18 bases lying between them. Germline V gene sequence: CDR1 ENHRY, CDR2 SYGVKD. CDR3 sequence (DNA): TGTGCCACTACAGAGGAACTGATAGCAGATACGCAGTATTTT. Translation: CATTEELIADTQYF.

In this sample, this clonotype turned up a few times. The rearrangement joins TRBV7-9 to TRBJ2-1; D gene uncertain. The V end was cut by 4 bases, the J end by 3 bases, with 13 bases between. This CDR3 comprises 15 residues. Germline V gene sequence: CDR1 SEHNR, CDR2 FQNEAQ (reference sequence). The CDR3 coding sequence is TGTGCCAGCAGCTCGATACTGACAATCTACAATGAGCAGTTCTTC. The encoded protein is CASSSILTIYNEQFF.

V is TRBV9 and J is TRBJ1-6; D gene ambiguous. V gave up 0 bases and J gave up 9 bases, with 10 bases separating them. CDR1 is SGDLS and CDR2 is YYNGEE in the germline V gene. The CDR3 is 14 residues long. CDR3 residues: CASSVEGISSPLHF. The CDR3 DNA is TGTGCCAGCAGCGTAGAGGGCATATCTTCACCCCTCCACTTT.

This chain uses TRBV6-5 with TRBJ1-6; D call uncertain. Germline V CDR1 and CDR2: MNHEY, SVGAGI. V shed 6 bases and J shed 0 bases, with 9 bases lying between them. This CDR3 is built from 15 residues. Here the CDR3 DNA reads TGTGCCAGCAGCCTAGAAACCTCCTATAATTCACCCCTCCACTTT. Its translation: CASSLETSYNSPLHF.

In nucleotides, the CDR3 is TGTGCCTGGGCCCCAGGCCTCGATCAGCCCCAGCATTTT. It specifies CAWAPGLDQPQHF. This sequence joins TRBV30 and TRBJ1-5; D not certain. V was shortened by 5 bases and J by 5 bases, with 13 bases between the two germline ends. Per the germline V gene, CDR1 is GTSNPN and CDR2 is SVGIG (reference sequence). This CDR3 is 13 amino acids long.

The CDR3 protein is CSAIQRSYEQYF. DNA for the CDR3: TGCAGTGCTATCCAGCGGTCCTACGAGCAGTACTTC. This chain links TRBV20-1 with TRBJ2-7, with D possibly TRBD2 on 5 matching bases. The V end was cut by 4 bases, the J end by 1 base, with 8 bases between. Germline CDR1 and CDR2: DFQATT and SNEGSKA (reference sequence). This CDR3 spans 12 amino acids.

The V gene is TRBV29-1, the J gene TRBJ2-1; possibly TRBD1 for D (5 bases). V lost 4 bases and J 8 bases, leaving 9 bases between the germline ends. Germline V gene lookup returns CDR1 SQVTM and CDR2 ANQGSEA. CDR3 length equals 11 residues. This CDR3 is CSVGWGDEQFF. The CDR3 region has the DNA TGCAGCGTTGGGTGGGGCGATGAGCAGTTCTTC.

This clonotype was observed a few times. The chain uses TRBV29-1 and TRBJ2-1; 7 bases line up with TRBD1. Germline assignment: CDR1 SQVTM and CDR2 ANQGSEA. There are 15 residues in the CDR3. V lost 4 bases to trimming and J lost 9 bases; unmatched junction nucleotides: 15. Here the CDR3 reads CSVVGWGQGVSEQFF. The CDR3 nucleotides read TGCAGCGTTGTAGGGTGGGGGCAGGGGGTCTCTGAGCAGTTCTTC.

This clonotype occurred a few times. This rearrangement joins TRBV30 to TRBJ1-1; D may be TRBD1 (5 bases). The V and J ends lost 5 bases and 2 bases respectively, with 18 bases between them. The CDR3 has 15 residues. CDR1 is GTSNPN and CDR2 is SVGIG in the germline V gene (reference sequence). CDR3 sequence: CAWSARGRGNTEAFF. The CDR3 nucleotides read TGTGCCTGGTCCGCGAGGGGTCGGGGAAACACTGAAGCTTTCTTT.

This clonotype was observed a few times. The CDR3 coding sequence is TGTGCCAGCAGCGTCCAGGGGGTACGAGCAACGTACTTC. Its translation: CASSVQGVRATYF. The chain couples TRBV28 to TRBJ2-7, with 7 bases matching TRBD1. The CDR3 has 13 residues. Germline V gene lookup returns CDR1 MDHEN and CDR2 SYDVKM. Losses at the gene ends were 6 bases for V and 12 bases for J; bases not matched to a gene: 14.

This clonotype has only one observation. V gene TRBV5-1 combines with J gene TRBJ1-1; 11 bases match TRBD1. The CDR3 sequence is 17 residues long. J lost 1 base, V lost 5 bases, and 10 bases had no gene match. The germline V gene has CDR1 SGHRS and CDR2 YFSETQ. The CDR3 loop reads CASRPGTGGDPNTEAFF. The CDR3 DNA reads as TGCGCCAGCAGACCAGGGACAGGGGGTGATCCGAACACTGAAGCTTTCTTT.